The clone carrying this TCR beta chain was counted a few times. Its target is unknown. CDR3 length equals 16 residues. The trim removed 4 bases at V and 5 bases at J, leaving 8 bases unmatched. From germline, CDR1 is MGHRA and CDR2 YSYEKL. Each CDR3 protein is one row after TCRdb ran MiXCR on the reads. The sample records hundreds of thousands of distinct CDR3 sequences, less than 35% being singletons. The data stem from a study of T cell repertoires in cytomegalovirus infection. For the study at large: Epitope selection comprised recently identified HLA-C-restricted CMV epitopes and well-studied HLA-B-restricted CMV epitopes.

Study-wide results and caveats: CMV carriers having the relevant HLA were flagged by cumulative public TCR beta family frequency. HLA-C-restricted TCR beta clonotypes specific for CMV led the ex vivo response.

The clonotype comes from a human donor in good health (CMV status not recorded). Some clones in this sample may be carry-over from other donors' samples. The gene calls are TRBV4-1 and TRBJ1-5; 10 nucleotides align to TRBD1. The starting material was cultured CD8+ T cells from PBMCs, obtained from culture after CMV antigen stimulation. The CDR3 coding sequence is TGCGCCAGCAGCCCTGAGTTGGGACAGGGGCATCAGCCCCAGCATTTT. Translating it yields CASSPELGQGHQPQHF.